The rows below give T cell receptor beta chains drawn from one sample of a study of PD-1 blockade in classical Hodgkin lymphoma. The method was immunoSEQ multiplex PCR; TCRdb's version includes in-frame clones alone and lacks a portion of them. Of about 90,000 clones in the sample, around nine tenths are singletons; the top ten hold over 2%. The material was peripheral blood mononuclear cells (PBMCs), obtained before the second cycle of nivolumab. The source of these receptors is a human donor with classical Hodgkin lymphoma. CDR3s include the opening cysteine and the closing phenylalanine or tryptophan. The D gene is left open where the match is weak. Expanded clones get a size class; other rows say once, few or many, or leave the size out.

J: TRBJ2-1
V: TRBV18
D: NA
size: NA
CDR3: CASSPAGGDSYNEQFF
DNA: TGTGCCAGCTCACCAGCGGGTGGCGACTCCTACAATGAGCAGTTCTTC

J: TRBJ1-1
V: TRBV30
D: NA
size: NA
CDR3: CAWSLAGNTEAFF
DNA: TGTGCCTGGAGTTTGGCAGGGAACACTGAAGCTTTCTTT

J: TRBJ2-1
V: TRBV5-3
D: TRBD1
size: NA
CDR3: CARSPRTGANEQFF
DNA: TGTGCCAGAAGCCCCAGGACAGGGGCCAATGAGCAGTTCTTC

J: TRBJ2-7
V: TRBV19
D: TRBD2
size: NA
CDR3: CASRETSGSYEQYF
DNA: TGTGCCAGTAGAGAAACTAGCGGTTCCTACGAGCAGTACTTC

J: TRBJ1-4
V: TRBV19
D: NA
size: NA
CDR3: CASSTPGGYDEKLFF
DNA: TGTGCCAGTAGTACCCCCGGGGGCTACGATGAAAAACTGTTTTTT

J: TRBJ2-1
V: TRBV6-5
D: TRBD2
size: NA
CDR3: CASSTGLAGKFF
DNA: TGTGCCAGCAGTACAGGACTAGCGGGCAAGTTCTTC

J: TRBJ1-1
V: TRBV28
D: TRBD1
size: NA
CDR3: CASSFYRGTGPNTEAFF
DNA: TGTGCCAGCAGTTTTTACCGCGGGACAGGGCCGAACACTGAAGCTTTCTTT

J: TRBJ1-3
V: TRBV18
D: NA
size: NA
CDR3: CASSPFARQAAGNTIYF
DNA: TGTGCCAGCTCACCATTTGCCCGACAGGCAGCAGGAAACACCATATATTTT

J: TRBJ1-5
V: TRBV18
D: NA
size: NA
CDR3: CASSPIGGEGNQPQHF
DNA: TGTGCCAGCTCACCTATTGGGGGCGAAGGTAATCAGCCCCAGCATTTT

J: TRBJ2-1
V: TRBV29-1
D: NA
size: NA
CDR3: CSVVGSSYNEQFF
DNA: TGCAGCGTTGTGGGTAGCTCCTACAATGAGCAGTTCTTC

J: TRBJ1-3
V: TRBV9
D: NA
size: NA
CDR3: CASSVGGTTGNTIYF
DNA: TGTGCCAGCAGCGTAGGTGGGACAACTGGAAACACCATATATTTT

J: TRBJ2-1
V: TRBV25-1
D: NA
size: NA
CDR3: CASSGFLSNNEQFF
DNA: TGTGCCAGCAGTGGGTTTCTTTCCAACAATGAGCAGTTCTTC

J: TRBJ1-1
V: TRBV14
D: NA
size: few
CDR3: CASSPGRGSDEAFF
DNA: TGTGCCAGCAGCCCCGGACGAGGTTCTGATGAAGCTTTCTTT

J: TRBJ1-1
V: TRBV28
D: TRBD1
size: NA
CDR3: CASTRTGAGFRDTEAFF
DNA: TGTGCCAGCACCCGGACAGGGGCAGGGTTCAGAGACACTGAAGCTTTCTTT

J: TRBJ2-1
V: TRBV27
D: TRBD1
size: NA
CDR3: CASSSLDRVNEQFF
DNA: TGTGCCAGCAGTTCATTGGACAGGGTCAATGAGCAGTTCTTC

J: TRBJ1-2
V: TRBV29-1
D: TRBD1
size: NA
CDR3: CSASQRGGKNYGYTF
DNA: TGCAGCGCATCCCAGAGAGGGGGCAAAAACTATGGCTACACCTTC

J: TRBJ1-1
V: TRBV11-2
D: NA
size: NA
CDR3: CASSPGRNTEAFF
DNA: TGTGCCAGCAGCCCCGGCAGGAACACTGAAGCTTTCTTT

J: TRBJ1-2
V: TRBV7-9
D: TRBD1
size: NA
CDR3: CASSFYLTGGRGYTF
DNA: TGTGCCAGCAGCTTCTATTTGACAGGGGGCCGTGGCTACACCTTC

J: TRBJ1-1
V: TRBV5-1
D: TRBD1
size: NA
CDR3: CASSVGQEANEAFF
DNA: TGCGCCAGCAGCGTCGGACAGGAGGCGAATGAAGCTTTCTTT

J: TRBJ1-4
V: TRBV28
D: NA
size: NA
CDR3: CASSPRGVEKLFF
DNA: TGTGCCAGCAGTCCTCGGGGAGTCGAAAAACTGTTTTTT

J: TRBJ2-7
V: TRBV6-1
D: TRBD2
size: NA
CDR3: CASSEAGSGSGYEQYF
DNA: TGTGCCAGCAGTGAAGCGGGAAGCGGGAGTGGCTACGAGCAGTACTTC

J: TRBJ2-1
V: TRBV28
D: TRBD2
size: NA
CDR3: CASGTSGRTTYNEQFF
DNA: TGTGCCAGCGGGACTAGCGGGAGGACAACCTACAATGAGCAGTTCTTC

J: TRBJ2-7
V: TRBV19
D: TRBD1
size: NA
CDR3: CASSIGGQGDYEQYF
DNA: TGTGCCAGTAGTATTGGGGGACAGGGAGACTACGAGCAGTACTTC

J: TRBJ1-5
V: TRBV6-1
D: NA
size: few
CDR3: CASHGAGDNQPQHF
DNA: TGTGCCAGCCACGGGGCGGGGGACAATCAGCCCCAGCATTTT

J: TRBJ2-3
V: TRBV7-8
D: TRBD1
size: NA
CDR3: CAAGTGITDTQYF
DNA: TGTGCCGCAGGGACAGGGATCACAGATACGCAGTATTTT

J: TRBJ2-3
V: TRBV9
D: NA
size: NA
CDR3: CASSVNPGPGSTDTQYF
DNA: TGTGCCAGCAGCGTAAATCCAGGGCCAGGGAGCACAGATACGCAGTATTTT

J: TRBJ2-5
V: TRBV28
D: TRBD1
size: NA
CDR3: CASGRGYETQYF
DNA: TGTGCCAGCGGCAGGGGGTATGAGACCCAGTACTTC

J: TRBJ1-1
V: TRBV30
D: TRBD1
size: NA
CDR3: CAWGPGQGPMAFF
DNA: TGTGCCTGGGGCCCCGGACAGGGACCAATGGCTTTCTTT

J: TRBJ2-2
V: TRBV7-9
D: NA
size: NA
CDR3: CASSLRDRAPGELFF
DNA: TGTGCCAGCAGCTTACGAGATAGGGCTCCCGGGGAGCTGTTTTTT

J: TRBJ1-2
V: TRBV7-3
D: NA
size: NA
CDR3: CASSQPGANYGYTF
DNA: TGTGCCAGCAGCCAACCGGGAGCTAACTATGGCTACACCTTC

J: TRBJ2-3
V: TRBV6-1
D: NA
size: once
CDR3: CASSESITDTQYF
DNA: TGTGCCAGCAGTGAGTCTATCACAGATACGCAGTATTTT

J: TRBJ1-2
V: TRBV27
D: NA
size: NA
CDR3: CATNGGIDRQGEYTF
DNA: TGTGCCACAAACGGCGGTATCGACAGGCAAGGGGAATACACCTTC

J: TRBJ2-1
V: TRBV4-1
D: TRBD1
size: NA
CDR3: CASSQAQGTGLFF
DNA: TGCGCCAGCAGCCAAGCCCAGGGGACAGGGTTGTTCTTC